Below, 32 T cell receptor beta chains from the same sample are listed, as sequenced in a study of shared clonotypes between healthy human individuals. Clones were sequenced by immunoSEQ multiplex PCR, and TCRdb holds only the in-frame ones, with some missing. The repertoire includes about 990,000 clones, about 80% of them detected once, and 0.6% to 0.75% sits in the top ten. The material sequenced was memory CD4+ T cells from PBMCs. Specified subset: CD45RA-negative fraction. All receptors come from a man aged 18 to 30 in good health. Some clones in this sample may be carry-over from other donors' samples.

Many counts were recorded for this clone. Additional DNA sequences in this sample encode the identical CDR3. V usage is TRBV30 and J usage is TRBJ1-5, with no clear D. Germline V CDR1 and CDR2: GTSNPN, SVGIG (reference sequence). This CDR3 spans 13 amino acids. V was shortened by 0 bases and J by 2 bases, with 5 bases between the two germline ends. In nucleotides, the CDR3 is TGTGCCTGGAGTGTAACAGGCAATCAGCCCCAGCATTTT. It translates to CAWSVTGNQPQHF.

V and J are TRBV5-6 and TRBJ2-1; 10 bases align to TRBD2. The CDR3 is 16 amino acids. V was pared by 0 bases and J by 1 base, with 1 base of the junction left unmatched. Per the germline V gene, CDR1 is SGHDT and CDR2 is YYEEEE. This CDR3 reads CASSLAGLASYNEQFF. The CDR3 region has the DNA TGTGCCAGCAGCTTGGCGGGACTAGCGTCCTACAATGAGCAGTTCTTC.

The rearrangement uses TRBV2 and TRBJ1-2, with D perhaps TRBD1 (6 bases). Germline CDR1 is SNHLY and CDR2 is FYNNEI. The CDR3 consists of 12 residues. The V end lost 8 bases, the J end lost 5 bases, and 12 bases lay between the germline ends. Here the CDR3 reads CASGQNFYGYTF. The CDR3 region has the DNA TGTGCCAGCGGACAGAACTTTTATGGCTACACCTTC. Combining the CDR3 with reference TRBV2 and TRBJ1-2 gives the whole variable domain EPEVTQTPSHQVTQMGQEVILRCVPISNHLYFYWYRQILGQKVEFLVSFYNNEISEKSEIFDDQFSVERPDGSNFTLKIRSTKLEDSAMYFCASGQNFYGYTFGSGTRLTVV.

J is TRBJ2-7 and V is TRBV5-6; D not resolved. Germline lookup yields CDR1 SGHDT and CDR2 YYEEEE. Deletions cut 4 bases from V and 1 base from J, with 9 bases between. This CDR3 contains 13 residues. The CDR3 DNA is TGTGCCAGCAGCCACTATTGGTCCTACGAGCAGTACTTC. Protein product: CASSHYWSYEQYF.

This clone was recorded only once. DNA for the CDR3: TGCAGCGCTATGACAGGGTTAGCGAACACCGGGGAGCTGTTTTTT. It yields the protein CSAMTGLANTGELFF. The chain has TRBV29-1 and TRBJ2-2; 7 bases align to TRBD1. Germline V gene data show CDR1 as SQVTM and CDR2 as ANQGSEA. The CDR3 runs to 15 residues. The junction had 8 bases not matched to a gene; V was cut back by 7 bases and J by 0 bases.

This clone appeared a single time. V usage is TRBV5-1 and J usage is TRBJ2-7; D gene uncertain. Trimming pared 3 bases from V and 2 bases from J, leaving 9 bases between. The length of the CDR3 is 13 residues. Germline V gene data show CDR1 as SGHRS and CDR2 as YFSETQ. CDR3 in amino acids: CASSSEVPYEQYF. The CDR3 DNA reads as TGCGCCAGCAGCTCGGAAGTTCCCTACGAGCAGTACTTC.

With regard to this clone: The same CDR3 also results from other DNA sequences found in this sample. V is TRBV2 and J is TRBJ2-7, with D uncertain. V lost 3 bases and J 4 bases, leaving 7 bases between the germline ends. The germline CDR1 and CDR2 sequences are SNHLY and FYNNEI. This CDR3 comprises 12 residues. This chain's CDR3 is CASSEAAYEQYF. The CDR3 nucleotides are TGTGCCAGCAGTGAGGCGGCGTACGAGCAGTACTTC.

The J gene is TRBJ2-2, the V gene TRBV18; 12 bases match TRBD2. V was pared by 2 bases and J by 3 bases, with 1 base of the junction left unmatched. CDR1 is KGHSH, CDR2 LQKENI, per germline. This CDR3 comprises 16 residues. The CDR3 DNA sequence: TGTGCCAGCTCACCAGGGACTAGCGGGTACACCGGGGAGCTGTTTTTT. This translates into CASSPGTSGYTGELFF.

The V gene is TRBV7-2, the J gene TRBJ1-5; D is undetermined. CDR1 and CDR2 (germline): SGHTA, FQGNSA. The CDR3 sequence is 15 residues long. The V and J ends lost 5 bases and 1 base respectively, with 12 bases between them. CDR3 DNA sequence: TGTGCCAGCAGCCTCCCTGGGGTGAGCAATCAGCCCCAGCATTTT. Its protein product is CASSLPGVSNQPQHF.

This chain connects TRBV15 to TRBJ1-1, with D hard to call. V was clipped by 0 bases and J by 0 bases, with 11 bases between them. There are 16 residues in the CDR3. Per germline, CDR1 LNHNV and CDR2 YYDKDF (reference sequence). CDR3 region: CATSRDRPTMNTEAFF. CDR3 bases: TGTGCCACCAGCAGAGATCGGCCGACCATGAACACTGAAGCTTTCTTT.

This chain joins TRBV7-8 and TRBJ2-3; 13 nucleotides line up with TRBD2. The CDR3 spans 16 residues. Germline V CDR1 and CDR2: SGHVS, FQNEAQ. V was pared by 6 bases and J by 4 bases, with 7 bases of the junction left unmatched. The CDR3 DNA follows: TGTGCCAGCAGAGGACTAGCGGGAGTCTCCCCAGATACGCAGTATTTT. It codes for CASRGLAGVSPDTQYF.

This clone was recorded once. The chain recombines TRBV16 with TRBJ1-1; D gene ambiguous. The V end was cut by 3 bases, the J end by 6 bases, with 17 bases between. The length of the CDR3 is 15 residues. Germline V lookup: CDR1 KGHSY, CDR2 FQNENV. This chain's CDR3 is CASSHRPWERAEAFF. In DNA form, the CDR3 reads TGTGCCAGCAGCCACAGACCGTGGGAGCGGGCTGAAGCTTTCTTT.

V is TRBV4-2 and J is TRBJ1-2; possibly TRBD1 for D (5 bases). Germline V lookup: CDR1 LGHNA, CDR2 YNFKEQ. With 0 bases removed from V and 7 bases from J, the gap between germline ends came to 12 bases. The CDR3 covers 14 residues. The CDR3: CASSQDRVGLGYTF. DNA of the CDR3: TGTGCCAGCAGCCAAGACAGGGTTGGCCTTGGCTACACCTTC.

The chain has TRBV18 and TRBJ2-7, with a weak D call TRBD1 (6 bases). From germline, CDR1 is KGHSH and CDR2 LQKENI. The germline V and J ends were trimmed by 4 bases and 4 bases, with 17 bases remaining between them. This CDR3 region has 15 residues. CDR3 region: CASSRTGQFTYEQYF. The CDR3 DNA sequence: TGTGCCAGCTCACGTACGGGACAATTTACTTACGAGCAGTACTTC.

The chain couples TRBV28 to TRBJ2-1, with 7 bases matching TRBD2. The CDR3 is made up of 17 amino acids. V lost 6 bases to trimming and J lost 0 bases; unmatched junction nucleotides: 11. The germline CDR1 and CDR2 sequences are MDHEN and SYDVKM. The CDR3 nucleotides are TGTGCCAGCAGACTAGCGTTTTCTTCTAGCTCCTACAATGAGCAGTTCTTC. Translated: CASRLAFSSSSYNEQFF. Using reference TRBV28 and TRBJ2-1 for the parts outside the CDR3, the full variable domain is DVKVTQSSRYLVKRTGEKVFLECVQDMDHENMFWYRQDPGLGLRLIYFSYDVKMKEKGDIPEGYSVSREKKERFSLILESASTNQTSMYLCASRLAFSSSSYNEQFFGPGTRLTVL.

This clone appeared a single time. The chain combines TRBV18 with TRBJ2-7, with D uncertain. Germline CDR1 KGHSH, CDR2 LQKENI. The CDR3 has 12 amino acids. Trimming cost V 4 bases and J 0 bases, with 4 bases left between them. The CDR3 spells CASSLSSYEQYF. The DNA of the CDR3 is TGTGCCAGCTCACTGAGCTCCTACGAGCAGTACTTC.

The chain employs TRBV2 and TRBJ1-1, with D perhaps matching TRBD1 (5 bases). Germline V gene data show CDR1 as SNHLY and CDR2 as FYNNEI. The length of the CDR3 is 15 residues. The ends were cut back, 1 base at V and 8 bases at J, with 17 bases in the middle. CDR3 DNA sequence: TGTGCCAGCAGTGAAGTTTATATCGAACAGGCCGAAGCTTTCTTT. This codes for CASSEVYIEQAEAFF.

Note on this clone: This may be a read error, as it is one base from a much larger clone. This rearrangement joins TRBV11-1 to TRBJ2-7; D may be TRBD1 (6 bases). With 5 bases removed from V and 1 base from J, the gap between germline ends came to 12 bases. Germline assignment: CDR1 SGHAT and CDR2 FQDESV (reference sequence). The CDR3 sequence is 14 residues long. As DNA, the CDR3 is TGTGCCAGCAGCCCCTCGACAGGATCCTACGAGCAGTACTTC. It codes for CASSPSTGSYEQYF. Together with reference TRBV11-1 and TRBJ2-7, the CDR3 gives the full variable domain: EAEVAQSPRYKITEKSQAVAFWCDPISGHATLYWYRQILGQGPELLVQFQDESVVDDSQLPKDRFSAERLKGVDSTLKIQPAELGDSAMYLCASSPSTGSYEQYFGPGTRLTVT.

This clone has more than one count but fewer than ten. V is TRBV7-8 and J is TRBJ2-2, with D maybe TRBD2 (5 bases). The CDR3 is 13 amino acids. Between the trimmed V and J ends, which lost 5 bases and 5 bases, there was a span of 9 bases. The germline gives CDR1 SGHVS, CDR2 FQNEAQ. Here the CDR3 reads CASSPRGTGELFF. The CDR3 bases are TGTGCCAGCAGCCCTAGAGGGACCGGGGAGCTGTTTTTT.

Worth noting for this clone: Other nucleotide sequences in the sample specify the same CDR3. V is TRBV2 and J is TRBJ1-1; TRBD1 might be the D (5 bases). The V end lost 4 bases, the J end lost 3 bases, and 6 bases lay between the germline ends. There are 12 residues in the CDR3. CDR1 and CDR2 from the germline V gene are SNHLY and FYNNEI. The CDR3 DNA reads as TGTGCCAGCAGTGTGGGGGACACTGAAGCTTTCTTT. Translation gives CASSVGDTEAFF. The whole variable domain, remainder taken from reference TRBV2 and TRBJ1-1, is EPEVTQTPSHQVTQMGQEVILRCVPISNHLYFYWYRQILGQKVEFLVSFYNNEISEKSEIFDDQFSVERPDGSNFTLKIRSTKLEDSAMYFCASSVGDTEAFFGQGTRLTVV.

For this clone: At one end, the junction sequence differs from germline, possibly due to a read error. The rearrangement uses TRBV27 and TRBJ1-1; the D gene is possibly TRBD1 (6 bases). CDR1 and CDR2 (germline): MNHEY, SMNVEV (reference sequence). This CDR3 comprises 14 residues. CDR3 DNA: TGTGCCAGCAATTTACGTCAGGGGAGCACTGAAGCTTTCTTT. Amino acids: CASNLRQGSTEAFF.

This chain uses TRBV13 with TRBJ1-4; tentative D call: TRBD1 (6 bases). Deletions cut 4 bases from V and 0 bases from J, with 12 bases between. Germline V gene lookup returns CDR1 PRHDT and CDR2 FYEKMQ (reference sequence). The length of the CDR3 is 16 residues. This CDR3 reads CASSWGRGTTNEKLFF. The CDR3 DNA sequence: TGTGCCAGCAGCTGGGGTAGGGGGACAACTAATGAAAAACTGTTTTTT.

This chain uses TRBV5-1 with TRBJ1-2; D unresolved. CDR1 is SGHRS, CDR2 YFSETQ, per germline. Trimming shortened V by 2 bases and J by 4 bases, and 15 bases separated the two germline ends. This CDR3 region has 15 residues. CDR3 nucleotides: TGCGCCAGCAGCTTTCTGGGTTCCTCTGGCTATGGCTACACCTTC. This sequence encodes CASSFLGSSGYGYTF.

J is TRBJ1-1 and V is TRBV14, with D perhaps TRBD1 (6 bases). V dropped 1 base and J dropped 5 bases, with 8 bases sitting between them. CDR3 length: 13 residues. CDR1 SGHDN and CDR2 FVKESK come from the germline V gene. CDR3 nucleotide sequence: TGTGCCAGCAGCCAAGTGCAGGGGACTGAAGCTTTCTTT. This translates into CASSQVQGTEAFF. Supplemented by reference TRBV14 and TRBJ1-1, the full variable domain reads EAGVTQFPSHSVIEKGQTVTLRCDPISGHDNLYWYRRVMGKEIKFLLHFVKESKQDESGMPNNRFLAERTGGTYSTLKVQPAELEDSGVYFCASSQVQGTEAFFGQGTRLTVV.

V is TRBV2 and J is TRBJ1-5, with D possibly matching TRBD1 (6 bases). The germline gives CDR1 SNHLY, CDR2 FYNNEI. The CDR3 covers 14 residues. V was trimmed by 4 bases and J by 5 bases, leaving 12 bases between them. Written as DNA, the CDR3 is TGTGCCAGCAGTGGGACAGCCGGGGATCAGCCCCAGCATTTT. Residues: CASSGTAGDQPQHF.

Details on this clone: At the DNA level, this CDR3 is encoded by other sequences in the same sample as well. The chain links TRBV6-4 to TRBJ1-1; D ambiguous. The CDR3 totals 13 residues. Germline V gene lookup returns CDR1 MRHNA and CDR2 SNTAGT. V was clipped by 4 bases and J by 0 bases, with 6 bases between them. The CDR3 loop is CASSAELNTEAFF. The CDR3 DNA follows: TGTGCCAGCAGTGCCGAGTTGAACACTGAAGCTTTCTTT.

The chain is built from TRBV29-1 and TRBJ2-1; tentative D call: TRBD2 (5 bases). Per the germline V gene, CDR1 is SQVTM and CDR2 is ANQGSEA. The V gene lost 7 bases and the J gene lost 10 bases, with 20 bases spanning the gap. The CDR3 is made up of 13 amino acids. As DNA, the CDR3 is TGCAGCGCCTACGAATCACTTGGACTCGAGCAGTTCTTC. Its protein product is CSAYESLGLEQFF.

CDR3 in amino acids: CASSYSTGGPSYEQYF. The CDR3 nucleotides read TGTGCCAGCAGTTACTCCACTGGAGGGCCCTCCTACGAGCAGTACTTC. The chain combines TRBV6-5 with TRBJ2-7, with D maybe TRBD2 (6 bases). The CDR3 length is 16 residues. The germline CDR1 and CDR2 sequences are MNHEY and SVGAGI. The V gene lost 0 bases and the J gene lost 0 bases, with 12 bases spanning the gap.

This clone has just one count. The rearrangement uses TRBV25-1 and TRBJ1-4; D uncertain. Germline CDR1 and CDR2: MGHDK and SYGVNS. CDR3 size: 14 residues. Trimming removed 4 bases at V and 2 bases at J, with 8 bases between. This chain's CDR3 is CASSVAGTNEKLFF. CDR3 in DNA: TGTGCCAGCAGTGTGGCTGGGACTAATGAAAAACTGTTTTTT.

The chain employs TRBV5-4 and TRBJ2-5; D is uncertain. The V gene's germline CDR1 is SGHNT and CDR2 YYREEE (reference sequence). The length of the CDR3 is 13 residues. Trimming took 0 bases from V and 7 from J, leaving 10 bases between them. In nucleotides, the CDR3 is TGTGCCAGCAGCTTGGGGGCTAGTTGGACCCAGTACTTC. Its translation is CASSLGASWTQYF.

This clone appeared a few times. The gene calls are TRBV28 and TRBJ1-1; D might be TRBD1 (5 bases). Per germline, CDR1 MDHEN and CDR2 SYDVKM. Deletions cut 6 bases from V and 4 bases from J, with 18 bases between. This CDR3 contains 15 residues. CDR3 sequence reads: CASRVLGRWGTEAFF. Written as DNA, the CDR3 is TGTGCCAGCAGGGTCCTGGGGCGGTGGGGCACTGAAGCTTTCTTT.

This chain joins TRBV6-4 and TRBJ2-2; D gene unclear. The CDR3 runs to 13 residues. The V and J ends lost 8 bases and 1 base respectively, with 8 bases between them. Germline loops: CDR1 MRHNA, CDR2 SNTAGT. CDR3 region: CASSQKNTGELFF. The CDR3, as DNA: TGTGCCAGCTCTCAAAAGAACACCGGGGAGCTGTTTTTT.